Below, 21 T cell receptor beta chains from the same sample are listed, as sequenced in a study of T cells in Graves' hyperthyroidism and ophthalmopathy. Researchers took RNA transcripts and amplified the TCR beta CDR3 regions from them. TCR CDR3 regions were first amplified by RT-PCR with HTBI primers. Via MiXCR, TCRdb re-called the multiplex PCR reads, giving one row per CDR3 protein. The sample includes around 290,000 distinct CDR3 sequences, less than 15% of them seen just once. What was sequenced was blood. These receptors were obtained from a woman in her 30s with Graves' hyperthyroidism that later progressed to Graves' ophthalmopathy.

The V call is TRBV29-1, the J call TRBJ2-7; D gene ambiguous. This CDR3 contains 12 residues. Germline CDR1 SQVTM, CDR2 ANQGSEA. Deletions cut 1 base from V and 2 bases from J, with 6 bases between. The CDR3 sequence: CSVEGAAYEQYF. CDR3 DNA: TGCAGCGTTGAAGGGGCCGCCTACGAGCAGTACTTC.

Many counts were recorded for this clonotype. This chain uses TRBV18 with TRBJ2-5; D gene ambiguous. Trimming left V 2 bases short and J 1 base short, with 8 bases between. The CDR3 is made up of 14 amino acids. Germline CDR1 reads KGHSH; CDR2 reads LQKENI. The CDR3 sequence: CASSPYSSQETQYF. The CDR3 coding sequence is TGTGCCAGCTCACCATATTCGTCCCAAGAGACCCAGTACTTC.

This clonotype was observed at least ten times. In nucleotides, the CDR3 is TGTGCCAGCAGCCTCACACAGCAGCAGTTCTTC. This gives the protein CASSLTQQQFF. The chain couples TRBV7-2 to TRBJ2-1; no clear D gene. V was trimmed by 5 bases and J by 11 bases, leaving 10 bases between them. The CDR3 covers 11 residues. Germline V gene sequence: CDR1 SGHTA, CDR2 FQGNSA.

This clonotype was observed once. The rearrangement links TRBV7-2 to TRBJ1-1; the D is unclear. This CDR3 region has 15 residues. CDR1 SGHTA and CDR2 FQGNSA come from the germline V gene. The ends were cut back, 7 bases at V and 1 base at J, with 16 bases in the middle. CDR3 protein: CASNWVAAANTEAFF. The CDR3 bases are TGTGCCAGCAACTGGGTGGCGGCCGCGAACACTGAAGCTTTCTTT.

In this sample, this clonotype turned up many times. The CDR3 is CASSPRDRNTEAFF. In DNA, the CDR3 is TGTGCCAGCAGTCCCAGGGACAGGAACACTGAAGCTTTCTTT. The chain employs TRBV12-3 or TRBV12-4 and TRBJ1-1; TRBD1 agrees at 7 bases. The CDR3 totals 14 residues. J gave up 1 base and V 5 bases, and 4 bases lay outside the gene matches.

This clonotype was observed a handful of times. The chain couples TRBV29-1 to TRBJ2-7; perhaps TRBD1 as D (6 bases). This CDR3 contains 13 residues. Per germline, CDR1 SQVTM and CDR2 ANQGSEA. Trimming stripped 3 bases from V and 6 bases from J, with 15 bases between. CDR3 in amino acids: CSVEETGLGEQYF. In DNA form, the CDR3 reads TGCAGCGTTGAGGAAACAGGGTTAGGCGAGCAGTACTTC.

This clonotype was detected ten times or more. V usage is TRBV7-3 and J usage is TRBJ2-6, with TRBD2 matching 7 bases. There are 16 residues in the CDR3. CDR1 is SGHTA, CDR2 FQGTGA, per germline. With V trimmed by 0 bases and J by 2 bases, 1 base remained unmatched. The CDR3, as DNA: TGTGCCAGCAGCTTAACTGCGGGAGCTGGGGCCAACGTCCTGACTTTC. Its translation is CASSLTAGAGANVLTF.

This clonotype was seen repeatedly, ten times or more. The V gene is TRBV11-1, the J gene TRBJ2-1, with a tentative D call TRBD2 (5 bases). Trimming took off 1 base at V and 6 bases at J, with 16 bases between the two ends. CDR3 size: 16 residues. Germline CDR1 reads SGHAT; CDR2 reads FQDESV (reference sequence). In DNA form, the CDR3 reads TGTGCCAGCAGCTTAGACTGGCGGGCCCCGCTCAATGAGCAGTTCTTC. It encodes CASSLDWRAPLNEQFF.

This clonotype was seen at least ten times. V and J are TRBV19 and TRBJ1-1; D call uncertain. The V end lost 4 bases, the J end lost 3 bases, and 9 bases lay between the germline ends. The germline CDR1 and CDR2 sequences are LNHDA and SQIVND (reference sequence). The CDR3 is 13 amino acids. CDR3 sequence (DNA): TGTGCCAGTAGTACCCTACCTCACACTGAAGCTTTCTTT. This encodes CASSTLPHTEAFF.

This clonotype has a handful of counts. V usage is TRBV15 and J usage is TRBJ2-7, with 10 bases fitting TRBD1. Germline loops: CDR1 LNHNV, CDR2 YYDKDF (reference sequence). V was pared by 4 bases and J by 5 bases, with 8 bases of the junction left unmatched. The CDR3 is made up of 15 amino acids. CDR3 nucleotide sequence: TGTGCCACCAGCAATGATGAGACAGGGGGCGACGAGCAGTACTTC. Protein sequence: CATSNDETGGDEQYF.

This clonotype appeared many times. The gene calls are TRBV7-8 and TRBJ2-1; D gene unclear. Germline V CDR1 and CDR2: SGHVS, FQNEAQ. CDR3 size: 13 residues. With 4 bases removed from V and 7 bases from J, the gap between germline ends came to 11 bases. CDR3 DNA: TGTGCCAGCAGCTATAGACTGTCAAATGAGCAGTTCTTC. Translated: CASSYRLSNEQFF.

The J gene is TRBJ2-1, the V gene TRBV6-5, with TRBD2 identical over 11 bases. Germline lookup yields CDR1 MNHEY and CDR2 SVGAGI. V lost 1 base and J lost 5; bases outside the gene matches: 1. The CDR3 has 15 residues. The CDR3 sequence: CASSYLLAGDNEQFF. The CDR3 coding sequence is TGTGCCAGCAGTTACTTACTAGCGGGGGACAATGAGCAGTTCTTC.

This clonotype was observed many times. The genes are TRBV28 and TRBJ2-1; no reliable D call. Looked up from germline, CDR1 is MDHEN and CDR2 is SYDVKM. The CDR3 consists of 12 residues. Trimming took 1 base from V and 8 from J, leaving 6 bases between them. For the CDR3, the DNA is TGTGCCAGCAGTTTATTCGGTGATGAGCAGTTCTTC. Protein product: CASSLFGDEQFF.

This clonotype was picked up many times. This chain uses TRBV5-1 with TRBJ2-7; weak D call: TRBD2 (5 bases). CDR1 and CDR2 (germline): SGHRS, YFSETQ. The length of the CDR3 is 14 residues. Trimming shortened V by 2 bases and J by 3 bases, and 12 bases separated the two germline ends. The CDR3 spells CASSFSAGNYEQYF. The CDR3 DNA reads TGCGCCAGCAGCTTCTCGGCGGGCAACTACGAGCAGTACTTC. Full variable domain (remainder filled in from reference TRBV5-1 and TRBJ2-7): KAGVTQTPRYLIKTRGQQVTLSCSPISGHRSVSWYQQTPGQGLQFLFEYFSETQRNKGNFPGRFSGRQFSNSRSEMNVSTLELGDSALYLCASSFSAGNYEQYFGPGTRLTVT.

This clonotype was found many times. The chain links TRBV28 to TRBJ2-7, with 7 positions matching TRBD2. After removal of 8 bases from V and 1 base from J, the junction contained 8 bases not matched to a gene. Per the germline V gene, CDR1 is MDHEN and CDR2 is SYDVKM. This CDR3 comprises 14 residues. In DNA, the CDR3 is TGTGCCAGCCATGTGGGGGGGACTTCCTACGAGCAGTACTTC. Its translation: CASHVGGTSYEQYF. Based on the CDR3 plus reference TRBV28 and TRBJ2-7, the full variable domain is DVKVTQSSRYLVKRTGEKVFLECVQDMDHENMFWYRQDPGLGLRLIYFSYDVKMKEKGDIPEGYSVSREKKERFSLILESASTNQTSMYLCASHVGGTSYEQYFGPGTRLTVT.

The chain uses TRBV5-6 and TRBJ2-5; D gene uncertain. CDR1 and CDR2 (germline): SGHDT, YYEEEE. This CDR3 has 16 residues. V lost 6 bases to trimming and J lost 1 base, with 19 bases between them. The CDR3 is CASITSARGSQETQYF. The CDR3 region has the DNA TGTGCCAGCATCACTTCGGCCAGAGGATCCCAAGAGACCCAGTACTTC. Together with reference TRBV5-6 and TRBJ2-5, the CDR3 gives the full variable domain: DAGVTQSPTHLIKTRGQQVTLRCSPKSGHDTVSWYQQALGQGPQFIFQYYEEEERQRGNFPDRFSGHQFPNYSSELNVNALLLGDSALYLCASITSARGSQETQYFGPGTRLLVL.

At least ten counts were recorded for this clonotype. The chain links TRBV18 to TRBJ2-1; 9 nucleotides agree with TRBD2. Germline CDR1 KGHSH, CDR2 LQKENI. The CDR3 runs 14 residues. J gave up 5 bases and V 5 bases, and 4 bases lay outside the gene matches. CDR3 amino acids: CASSTAGGHNEQFF. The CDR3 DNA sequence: TGTGCCAGCTCAACGGCGGGAGGGCACAATGAGCAGTTCTTC.

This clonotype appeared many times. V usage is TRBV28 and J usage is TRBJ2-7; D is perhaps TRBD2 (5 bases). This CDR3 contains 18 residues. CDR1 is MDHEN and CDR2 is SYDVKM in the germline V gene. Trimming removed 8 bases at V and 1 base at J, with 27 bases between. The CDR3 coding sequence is TGTGCCAGCTGCTCCTCGGGAATCAGGATCGGTCCGTCCTACGAGCAGTACTTC. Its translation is CASCSSGIRIGPSYEQYF. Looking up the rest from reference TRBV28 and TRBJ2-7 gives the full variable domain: DVKVTQSSRYLVKRTGEKVFLECVQDMDHENMFWYRQDPGLGLRLIYFSYDVKMKEKGDIPEGYSVSREKKERFSLILESASTNQTSMYLCASCSSGIRIGPSYEQYFGPGTRLTVT.

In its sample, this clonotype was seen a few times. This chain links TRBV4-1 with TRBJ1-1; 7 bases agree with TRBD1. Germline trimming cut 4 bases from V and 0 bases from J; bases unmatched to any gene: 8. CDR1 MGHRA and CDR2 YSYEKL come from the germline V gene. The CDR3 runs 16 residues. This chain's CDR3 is CASSPFTGQLNTEAFF. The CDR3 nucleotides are TGCGCCAGCAGCCCTTTCACGGGACAGCTGAACACTGAAGCTTTCTTT.

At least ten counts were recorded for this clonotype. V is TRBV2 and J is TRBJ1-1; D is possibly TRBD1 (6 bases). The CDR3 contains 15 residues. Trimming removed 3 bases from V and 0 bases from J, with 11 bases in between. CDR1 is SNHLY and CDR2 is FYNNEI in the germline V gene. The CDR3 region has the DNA TGTGCCAGCAGTGATCCGGGGGCTGTGAACACTGAAGCTTTCTTT. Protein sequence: CASSDPGAVNTEAFF.

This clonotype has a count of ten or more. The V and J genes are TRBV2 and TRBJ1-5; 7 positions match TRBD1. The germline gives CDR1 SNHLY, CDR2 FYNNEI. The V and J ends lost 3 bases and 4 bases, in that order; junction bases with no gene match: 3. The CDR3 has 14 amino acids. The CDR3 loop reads CASSETGRNQPQHF. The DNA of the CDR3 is TGTGCCAGCAGTGAGACAGGGAGGAATCAGCCCCAGCATTTT.